This T cell receptor beta chain comes out of a study of shared clonotypes between healthy human individuals. Germline CDR1 is MNHNS and CDR2 is SASEGT. The CDR3 has 14 residues. Deletions cut 4 bases from V and 1 base from J, with 10 bases between. The study ran the assay at deep level. Genomic DNA per cell subset filled all wells of several immunoSEQ plates. Original data processing: Filtering differed since immunoSEQ provided only junctions, with no quality scores. The assay was immunoSEQ multiplex PCR, and TCRdb's table has in-frame clones only and misses some. The D gene and trimming were derived from the DNA, and the V and J assignments and clone size from that table. Here the sample spans roughly 500,000 clones, approximately 78% being singletons.

The TCR was taken from a woman between 40 and 50 years old in good health. Some clones in this sample may be carry-over from other donors' samples. The sequencing input was PBMCs. This chain connects TRBV6-1 to TRBJ1-1; perhaps TRBD1 as D (5 bases). The CDR3 loop is CASSVGVRNTEAFF. The DNA for the CDR3 is TGTGCCAGCAGTGTGGGGGTCCGGAACACTGAAGCTTTCTTT.